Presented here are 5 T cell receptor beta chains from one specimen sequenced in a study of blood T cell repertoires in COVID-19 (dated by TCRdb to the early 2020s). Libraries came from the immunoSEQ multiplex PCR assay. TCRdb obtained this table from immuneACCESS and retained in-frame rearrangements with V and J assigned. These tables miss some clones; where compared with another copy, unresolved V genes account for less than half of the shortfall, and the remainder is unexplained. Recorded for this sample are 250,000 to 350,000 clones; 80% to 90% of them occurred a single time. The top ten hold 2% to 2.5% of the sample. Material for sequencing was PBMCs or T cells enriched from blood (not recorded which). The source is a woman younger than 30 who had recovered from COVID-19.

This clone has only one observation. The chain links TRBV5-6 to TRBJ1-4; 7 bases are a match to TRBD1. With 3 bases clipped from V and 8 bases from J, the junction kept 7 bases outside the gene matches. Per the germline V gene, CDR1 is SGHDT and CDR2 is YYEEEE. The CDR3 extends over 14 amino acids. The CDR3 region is CASSSDRVREKLFF. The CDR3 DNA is TGTGCCAGCAGCTCCGACAGGGTGAGGGAAAAACTGTTTTTT.

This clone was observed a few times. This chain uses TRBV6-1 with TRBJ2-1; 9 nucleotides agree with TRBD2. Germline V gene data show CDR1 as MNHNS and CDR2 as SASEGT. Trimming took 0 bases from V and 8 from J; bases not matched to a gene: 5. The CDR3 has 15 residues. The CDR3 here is CASSEAASGVYEQFF. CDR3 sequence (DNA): TGTGCCAGCAGTGAAGCTGCTAGCGGGGTTTATGAGCAGTTCTTC.

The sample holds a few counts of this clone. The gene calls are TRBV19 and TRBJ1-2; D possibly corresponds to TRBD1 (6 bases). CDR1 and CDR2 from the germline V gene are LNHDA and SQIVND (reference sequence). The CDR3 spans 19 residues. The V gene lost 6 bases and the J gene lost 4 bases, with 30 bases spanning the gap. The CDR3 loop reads CASSLGGAGRSVLSYGYTF. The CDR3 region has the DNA TGTGCCAGTAGCCTTGGGGGGGCAGGGAGGAGTGTACTGAGCTATGGCTACACCTTC.

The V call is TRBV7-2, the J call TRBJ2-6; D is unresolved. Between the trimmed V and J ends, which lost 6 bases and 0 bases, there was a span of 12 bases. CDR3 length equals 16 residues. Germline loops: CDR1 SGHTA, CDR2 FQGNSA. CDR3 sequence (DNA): TGTGCCAGCAGTCCACAGTCCCTCTCTGGGGCCAACGTCCTGACTTTC. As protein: CASSPQSLSGANVLTF. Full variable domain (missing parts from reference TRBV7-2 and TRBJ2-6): GAGVSQSPSNKVTEKGKDVELRCDPISGHTALYWYRQSLGQGLEFLIYFQGNSAPDKSGLPSDRFSAERTGGSVSTLTIQRTQQEDSAVYLCASSPQSLSGANVLTFGAGSRLTVL.

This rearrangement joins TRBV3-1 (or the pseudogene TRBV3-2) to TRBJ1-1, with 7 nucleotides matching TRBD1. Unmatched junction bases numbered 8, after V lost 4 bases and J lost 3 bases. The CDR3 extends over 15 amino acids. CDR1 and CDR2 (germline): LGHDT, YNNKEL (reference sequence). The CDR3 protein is CASSPRTGADTEAFF. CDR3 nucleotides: TGTGCCAGCAGCCCGAGGACAGGTGCGGACACTGAAGCTTTCTTT.